This is a list of T cell receptor beta chains from one sample in a study of T cell repertoires in cytomegalovirus infection. Each CDR3 protein is one row after TCRdb ran MiXCR on the reads. The sample consists of roughly 800,000 distinct CDR3 sequences, almost 30% of them appearing once. These receptors' antigens are unknown. Specimen: cultured CD8+ T cells from PBMCs, collected from culture after CMV antigen stimulation. These receptors were taken from a human donor in good health (CMV status not recorded). Some clones in this sample may be carry-over from other donors' samples. Each CDR3 is given with its conserved first and last residue. Fields, in order: clone size, J gene, D gene, CDR3 length, V gene, CDR3 DNA, CDR3 protein. D genes are given only for firm matches. Clone size is shown for a subset of rows, as once, few, many or a class of expanded clone.

- TRBJ2-3 TRBD2 18 TRBV2 TGTGCCAGCTGGACTAGCGGGGGAGCCTGGGGTAGCACAGATACGCAGTATTTT CASWTSGGAWGSTDTQYF
- TRBJ2-3 TRBD2 15 TRBV7-9 TGTGCCGTCTTGGGTAGCGGGGTACCGGCAGATACGCAGTATTTT CAVLGSGVPADTQYF
- TRBJ1-2 TRBD1 16 TRBV10-3 TGTGCCTCGAGTCGGGACAGGGGGGAAGCTAACTATGGCTACACCTTC CASSRDRGEANYGYTF
- TRBJ1-5 - 15 TRBV15 TGTGCCACCAGCAGAGATAGCCAGAAGAATCAGCCCCAGCATTTT CATSRDSQKNQPQHF
- TRBJ2-1 TRBD2 13 TRBV20-1 TGCAGTGATGTGACTAGCGGGGGAGATGAGCAGTTCTTC CSDVTSGGDEQFF
many TRBJ1-1 TRBD1 15 TRBV7-8 TGTGCCAGCAGCTTACAGGGGGCTTATCGTTCTGAAGCTTTCTTT CASSLQGAYRSEAFF
- TRBJ2-1 TRBD2 13 TRBV6-2/TRBV6-3 TGTGCCAGCAGTTACGCGACTAGCGAAGAGCAGTTCTTC CASSYATSEEQFF
- TRBJ2-7 - 12 TRBV20-1 TGCAGTGCTAGAGGGCAGGTCTACGAGCAGTACTTC CSARGQVYEQYF
- TRBJ2-3 - 16 TRBV6-5 TGTGCCAGCAGTTACTCGGTGGGAGTACCCACAGATACGCAGTATTTT CASSYSVGVPTDTQYF
few TRBJ1-2 - 15 TRBV5-4 TGTGCCAGCAGCTTTGAGGGAAGTTGGAACTATGGCTACACCTTC CASSFEGSWNYGYTF
few TRBJ1-1 - 13 TRBV20-1 TGCAGTGCTAGTCTCAGCGGTTACACTGAAGCTTTCTTT CSASLSGYTEAFF
few TRBJ1-4 - 15 TRBV27 TGTGCCAGCAGTTCCCTACAGGGAACATTGGAAAAACTGTTTTTT CASSSLQGTLEKLFF
many TRBJ2-7 - 12 TRBV7-9 TGTGCCAGCAGCACGTCATCCTACGAGCAGTACTTC CASSTSSYEQYF
many TRBJ1-6 - 12 TRBV7-2 TGTGCCAGCAGCTTTTTCGCTTCACCCCTCCACTTT CASSFFASPLHF
many TRBJ2-1 - 15 TRBV7-2 TGTGCCAGCAGTGATTTCTTAAGCTCCTACAATGAGCAGTTCTTC CASSDFLSSYNEQFF
- TRBJ1-1 - 14 TRBV19 TGTGCCAGTAGTACCCCGGGGGGTAGGACTGAAGCTTTCTTT CASSTPGGRTEAFF
- TRBJ1-5 TRBD1 19 TRBV7-6 TGTGCCAGCAGCTTAGAGGGCAGGGGGCCTCTTTATAGCAATCAGCCCCAGCATTTT CASSLEGRGPLYSNQPQHF
few TRBJ1-2 - 12 TRBV9 TGTGCCAGCAGCGTCGGGAACTATGGCTACACCTTC CASSVGNYGYTF
- TRBJ1-2 - 15 TRBV4-1 TGCGCCAGCAGCCAAGAGACAGGCGGGGGCTATGGCTACACCTTC CASSQETGGGYGYTF
few TRBJ1-4 TRBD1 17 TRBV7-9 TGTGCCAGCAGCTTGGGACAGTTCGATGCAACTAATGAAAAACTGTTTTTT CASSLGQFDATNEKLFF
- TRBJ2-2 - 18 TRBV5-8 TGTGCCAGCAGCTCACGAAGGGGTGACGGGGTGAACACCGGGGAGCTGTTTTTT CASSSRRGDGVNTGELFF
- TRBJ1-2 - 15 TRBV7-2 TGTGCCAGCAGCCCCGGGGGGGGGATGTACTATGGCTACACCTTC CASSPGGGMYYGYTF
few TRBJ2-1 - 15 TRBV6-1 TGTGCCAGCAGTGAATTCAGGGGACGCTACAATGAGCAGTTCTTC CASSEFRGRYNEQFF
few TRBJ2-3 - 14 TRBV28 TGTGCCAGCAGCCCAGTCAGGGAGTCGGATACGCAGTATTTT CASSPVRESDTQYF
few TRBJ1-1 - 16 TRBV27 TGTGCCAGCAGTTTTATCGGTTCGGCAGCTCGGGGTGAAGCTTTCTTT CASSFIGSAARGEAFF
- TRBJ1-5 TRBD1 15 TRBV28 TGTGCCAGCAGGGGGACAGGGTATCCCAATCAGCCCCAGCATTTT CASRGTGYPNQPQHF
few TRBJ1-1 TRBD1 16 TRBV2 TGTGCCAGCAGTGGATTAGGAGGACAGGGGAACACTGAAGCTTTCTTT CASSGLGGQGNTEAFF
- TRBJ2-2 - 11 TRBV27 TGTGCCAGCGCGATCGGCGGGGAGCTGTTTTTT CASAIGGELFF
- TRBJ1-2 - 18 TRBV12-3/TRBV12-4 TGTGCCAGCAGTTTTGAGGCCGCGGCAGGGAAGTCTAACTATGGCTACACCTTC CASSFEAAAGKSNYGYTF
few TRBJ2-5 TRBD2 14 TRBV10-3 TGTGCCATCAGTGACAGGCTAGCGGAAGAGACCCAGTACTTC CAISDRLAEETQYF
many TRBJ1-6 - 17 TRBV4-1 TGCGCCAGCAGCCACCCGGACACAAGCTCCTATAATTCACCCCTCCACTTT CASSHPDTSSYNSPLHF